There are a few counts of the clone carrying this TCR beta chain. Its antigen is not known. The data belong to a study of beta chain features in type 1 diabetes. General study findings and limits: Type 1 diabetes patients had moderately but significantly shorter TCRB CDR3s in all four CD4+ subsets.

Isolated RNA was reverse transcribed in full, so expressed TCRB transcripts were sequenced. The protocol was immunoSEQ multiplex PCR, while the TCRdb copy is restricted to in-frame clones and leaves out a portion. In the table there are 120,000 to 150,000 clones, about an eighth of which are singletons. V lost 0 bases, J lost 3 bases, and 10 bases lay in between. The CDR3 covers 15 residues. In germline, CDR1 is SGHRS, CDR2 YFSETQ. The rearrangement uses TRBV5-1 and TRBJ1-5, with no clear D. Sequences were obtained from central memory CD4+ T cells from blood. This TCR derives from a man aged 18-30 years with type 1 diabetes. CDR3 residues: CASSLEAGNNQPQHF. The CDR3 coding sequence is TGCGCCAGCAGCTTGGAAGCTGGGAACAATCAGCCCCAGCATTTT.